This TCR beta chain was profiled in a study of shared clonotypes between healthy human individuals. For the study at large: There were three CD4 naive, three CD4 memory, two CD8 naive and one CD8 memory plates per donor.

The naive CD8 subset, CD45RO-negative cells positively selected for CCR7, excluded terminally differentiated effector memory CD45RA+ cells. Germline values: CDR1 SQVTM, CDR2 ANQGSEA. This CDR3 is built from 13 residues. The ends lost 7 bases at V and 3 bases at J; junction bases unmatched: 6. Study conclusions and caveats: Shared across four donors were around 5% of the naive CD4 clonotypes. When compared with the clonotypes that were shared by all four sorted-subset donors, the non-shared clonotypes turned out to have lower generation probabilities.

On this clone itself: Its matching antigen is unknown.

Assay execution took place at the deep level. Sequencing was performed with immunoSEQ multiplex PCR; in TCRdb, only in-frame clones are kept and a portion is missing. The sample holds 800,000 or so clones, roughly 96% seen once. Sequencing was carried out using naive CD8+ T cells sorted from blood. This sequence originates from a man aged 25 to 40 in good health. The gene calls are TRBV29-1 and TRBJ1-1; TRBD1 matches 9 bases. CDR3 sequence reads: CSGRQGGDTEAFF. The DNA for the CDR3 is TGCAGCGGACGACAGGGGGGGGACACTGAAGCTTTCTTT. Combining the CDR3 with reference TRBV29-1 and TRBJ1-1 gives the whole variable domain SAVISQKPSRDICQRGTSLTIQCQVDSQVTMMFWYRQQPGQSLTLIATANQGSEATYESGFVIDKFPISRPNLTFSTLTVSNMSPEDSSIYLCSGRQGGDTEAFFGQGTRLTVV.